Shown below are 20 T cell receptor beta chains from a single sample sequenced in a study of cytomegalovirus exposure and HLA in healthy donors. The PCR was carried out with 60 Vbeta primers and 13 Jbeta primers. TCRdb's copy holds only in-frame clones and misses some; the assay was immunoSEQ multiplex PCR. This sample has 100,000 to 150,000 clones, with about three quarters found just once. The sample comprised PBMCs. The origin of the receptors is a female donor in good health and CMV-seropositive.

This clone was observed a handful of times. The chain's CDR3 is CASSSYSGQGFSEQYF. CDR3 bases: TGTGCCAGCAGTTCGTACTCGGGACAGGGTTTTTCCGAGCAGTACTTC. This chain joins TRBV13 and TRBJ2-7; 9 nucleotides match TRBD1. Germline lookup yields CDR1 PRHDT and CDR2 FYEKMQ (reference sequence). The V segment lost 6 bases and the J segment 6 bases; nucleotides outside the gene matches: 15. The CDR3 loop spans 16 amino acids.

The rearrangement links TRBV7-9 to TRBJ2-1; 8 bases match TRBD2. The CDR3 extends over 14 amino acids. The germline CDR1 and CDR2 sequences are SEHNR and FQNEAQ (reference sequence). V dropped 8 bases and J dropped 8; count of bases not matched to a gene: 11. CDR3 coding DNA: TGTGCCAGCCGTAGTAGCGGGATAAGGGATGAGCAGTTCTTC. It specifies CASRSSGIRDEQFF.

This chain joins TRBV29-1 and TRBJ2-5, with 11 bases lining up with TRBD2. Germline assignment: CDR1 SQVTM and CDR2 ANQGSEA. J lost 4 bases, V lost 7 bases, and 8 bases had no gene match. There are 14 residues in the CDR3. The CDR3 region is CSAGSGGASETQYF. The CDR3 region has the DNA TGCAGCGCCGGTAGCGGGGGGGCGTCAGAGACCCAGTACTTC.

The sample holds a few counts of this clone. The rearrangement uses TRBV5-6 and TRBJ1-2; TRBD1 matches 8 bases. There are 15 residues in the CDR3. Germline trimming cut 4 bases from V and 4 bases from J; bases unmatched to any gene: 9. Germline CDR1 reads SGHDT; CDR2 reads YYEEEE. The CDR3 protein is CASSLTGTGGYGYTF. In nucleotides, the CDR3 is TGTGCCAGCAGCCTTACCGGGACAGGTGGCTATGGCTACACCTTC. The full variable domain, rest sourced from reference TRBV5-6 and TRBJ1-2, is DAGVTQSPTHLIKTRGQQVTLRCSPKSGHDTVSWYQQALGQGPQFIFQYYEEEERQRGNFPDRFSGHQFPNYSSELNVNALLLGDSALYLCASSLTGTGGYGYTFGSGTRLTVV.

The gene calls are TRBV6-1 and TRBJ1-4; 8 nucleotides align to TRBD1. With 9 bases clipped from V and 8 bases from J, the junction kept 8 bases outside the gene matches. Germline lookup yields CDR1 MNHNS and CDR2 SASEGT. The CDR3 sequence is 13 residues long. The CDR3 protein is CASSYRTGEKLFF. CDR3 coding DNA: TGTGCCAGTTCTTACCGGACAGGGGAAAAACTGTTTTTT.

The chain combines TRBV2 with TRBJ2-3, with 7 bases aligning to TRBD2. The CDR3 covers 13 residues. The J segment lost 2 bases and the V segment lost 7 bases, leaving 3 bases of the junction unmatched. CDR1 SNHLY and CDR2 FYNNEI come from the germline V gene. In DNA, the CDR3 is TGTGCCAGCAACCGACTAGCCACAGATACGCAGTATTTT. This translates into CASNRLATDTQYF.

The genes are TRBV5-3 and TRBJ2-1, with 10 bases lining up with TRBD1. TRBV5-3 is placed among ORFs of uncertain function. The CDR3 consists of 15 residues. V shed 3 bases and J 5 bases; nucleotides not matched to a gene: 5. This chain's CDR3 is CARSYDRGRNNEQFF. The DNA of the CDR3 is TGTGCCAGAAGCTATGACAGGGGGCGGAACAATGAGCAGTTCTTC.

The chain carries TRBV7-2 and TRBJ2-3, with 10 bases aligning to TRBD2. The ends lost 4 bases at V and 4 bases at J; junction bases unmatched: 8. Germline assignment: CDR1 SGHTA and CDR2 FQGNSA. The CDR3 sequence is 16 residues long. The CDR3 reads CASSSNPLAGADTQYF. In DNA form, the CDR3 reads TGTGCCAGCAGCTCGAACCCCCTAGCGGGAGCAGATACGCAGTATTTT. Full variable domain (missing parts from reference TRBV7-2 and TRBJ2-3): GAGVSQSPSNKVTEKGKDVELRCDPISGHTALYWYRQSLGQGLEFLIYFQGNSAPDKSGLPSDRFSAERTGGSVSTLTIQRTQQEDSAVYLCASSSNPLAGADTQYFGPGTRLTVL.

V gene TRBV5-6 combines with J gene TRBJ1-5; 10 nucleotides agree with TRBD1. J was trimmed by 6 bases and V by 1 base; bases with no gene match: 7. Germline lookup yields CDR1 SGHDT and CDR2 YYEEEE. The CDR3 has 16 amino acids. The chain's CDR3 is CASSLMGQGRSQPQHF. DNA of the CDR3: TGTGCCAGCAGCTTGATGGGACAGGGGCGCTCTCAGCCCCAGCATTTT.

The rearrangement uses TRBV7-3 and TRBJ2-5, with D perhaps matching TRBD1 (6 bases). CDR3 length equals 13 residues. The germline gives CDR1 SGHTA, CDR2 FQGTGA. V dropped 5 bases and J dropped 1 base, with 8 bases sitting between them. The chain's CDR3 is CASSRDIQETQYF. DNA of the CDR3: TGTGCCAGCAGCCGGGACATCCAAGAGACCCAGTACTTC. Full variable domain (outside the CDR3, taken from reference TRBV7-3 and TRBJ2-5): GAGVSQTPSNKVTEKGKYVELRCDPISGHTALYWYRQSLGQGPEFLIYFQGTGAADDSGLPNDRFFAVRPEGSVSTLKIQRTERGDSAVYLCASSRDIQETQYFGPGTRLLVL.

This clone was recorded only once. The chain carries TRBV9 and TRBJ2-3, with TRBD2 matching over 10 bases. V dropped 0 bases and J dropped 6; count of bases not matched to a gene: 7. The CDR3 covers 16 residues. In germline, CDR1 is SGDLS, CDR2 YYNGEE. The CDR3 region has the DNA TGTGCCAGCAGCGTAGCCATTAGCGGGGGGTTTGATACGCAGTATTTT. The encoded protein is CASSVAISGGFDTQYF.

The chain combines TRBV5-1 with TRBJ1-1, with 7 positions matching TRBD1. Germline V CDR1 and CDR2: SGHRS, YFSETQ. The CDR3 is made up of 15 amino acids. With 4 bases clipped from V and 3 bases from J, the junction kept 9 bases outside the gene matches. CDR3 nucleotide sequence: TGCGCCAGCAGCGGGGAGACAGGGATTGACACTGAAGCTTTCTTT. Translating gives CASSGETGIDTEAFF.

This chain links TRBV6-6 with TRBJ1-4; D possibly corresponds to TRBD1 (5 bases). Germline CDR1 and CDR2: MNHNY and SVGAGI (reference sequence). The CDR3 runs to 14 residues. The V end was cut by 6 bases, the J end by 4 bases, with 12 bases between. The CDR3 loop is CASRQSGDNEKLFF. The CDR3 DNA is TGTGCCAGCAGGCAGTCGGGGGATAATGAAAAACTGTTTTTT.

Here the CDR3 reads CASSLFAGVGEQYF. CDR3 coding DNA: TGTGCCAGCAGTTTGTTTGCAGGGGTGGGCGAGCAGTACTTC. This chain links TRBV27 with TRBJ2-7; D possibly corresponds to TRBD1 (6 bases). The length of the CDR3 is 14 residues. CDR1 MNHEY and CDR2 SMNVEV come from the germline V gene (reference sequence). V lost 3 bases to trimming and J lost 6 bases, with 15 bases between them.

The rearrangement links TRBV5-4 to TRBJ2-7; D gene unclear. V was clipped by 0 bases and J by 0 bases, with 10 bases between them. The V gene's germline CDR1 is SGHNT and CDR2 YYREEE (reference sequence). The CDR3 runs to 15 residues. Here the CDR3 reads CASSLGATPSYEQYF. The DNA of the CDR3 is TGTGCCAGCAGCTTGGGGGCGACACCCTCCTACGAGCAGTACTTC.

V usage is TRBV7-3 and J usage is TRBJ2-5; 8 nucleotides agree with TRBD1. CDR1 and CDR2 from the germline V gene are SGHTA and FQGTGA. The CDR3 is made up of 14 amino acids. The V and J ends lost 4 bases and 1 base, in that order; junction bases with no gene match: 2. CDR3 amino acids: CASSSTGVQETQYF. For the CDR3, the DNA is TGTGCCAGCAGCTCGACAGGGGTCCAAGAGACCCAGTACTTC.

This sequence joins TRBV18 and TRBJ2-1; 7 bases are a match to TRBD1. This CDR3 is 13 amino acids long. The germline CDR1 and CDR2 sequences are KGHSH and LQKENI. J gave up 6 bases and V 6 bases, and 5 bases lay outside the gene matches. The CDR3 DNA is TGTGCCAGCTCCCGCCAGGGGGTCAATGAGCAGTTCTTC. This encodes CASSRQGVNEQFF.

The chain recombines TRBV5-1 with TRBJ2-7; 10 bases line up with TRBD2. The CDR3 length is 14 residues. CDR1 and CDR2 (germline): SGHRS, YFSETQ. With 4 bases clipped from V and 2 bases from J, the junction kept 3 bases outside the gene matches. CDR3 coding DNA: TGCGCCAGCAGCGGACTAGCGGAGACCTACGAGCAGTACTTC. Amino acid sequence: CASSGLAETYEQYF.

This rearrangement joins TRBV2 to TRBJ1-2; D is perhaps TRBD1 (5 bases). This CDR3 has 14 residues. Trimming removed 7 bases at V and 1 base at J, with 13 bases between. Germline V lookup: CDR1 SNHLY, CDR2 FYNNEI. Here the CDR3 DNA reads TGTGCCAGCATAGTACAGGATCATAACTATGGCTACACCTTC. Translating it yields CASIVQDHNYGYTF.

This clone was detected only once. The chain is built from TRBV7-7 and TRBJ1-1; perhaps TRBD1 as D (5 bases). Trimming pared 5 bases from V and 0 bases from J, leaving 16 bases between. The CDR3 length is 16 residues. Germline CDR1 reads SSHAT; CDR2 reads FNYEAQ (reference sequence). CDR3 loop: CASSPIIRGVNTEAFF. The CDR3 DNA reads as TGTGCCAGCAGCCCAATTATCCGGGGGGTGAACACTGAAGCTTTCTTT.